Below, 27 T cell receptor beta chains from the same sample are listed, as sequenced in a study of PD-L1 blockade in urothelial cancer (dated by TCRdb to the late 2010s). The sample's time point label is to be understood as: pretreatment peripheral blood. Library preparation was by the immunoSEQ multiplex PCR assay. The table comes from immuneACCESS by way of TCRdb, which keeps in-frame sequences with V and J called. Part of the clones is missing from these tables; in studies checked, under half for an unresolved V gene and the rest for unknown reasons. This sample comprises roughly 67,000 clones, 86% of them detected only once. The ten largest clonotypes hold about 15% of the sample. The sequences come from PBMCs, collected around atezolizumab (anti-PD-L1) treatment. The receptors stem from a man aged 55 to 70 with urothelial cancer.

CDR3 in amino acids: CASSQSRGDLSYGYTF. In DNA form, the CDR3 reads TGTGCCAGCTCACAGAGCCGAGGGGACTTGAGCTATGGCTACACCTTC. The V call is TRBV18, the J call TRBJ1-2, with TRBD1 as a possible D gene (5 bases). Trimming took 4 bases from V and 4 from J, leaving 19 bases between them. The CDR3 is 16 residues long. Looked up from germline, CDR1 is KGHSH and CDR2 is LQKENI.

This sequence joins TRBV7-3 and TRBJ2-2; 9 bases are shared with TRBD2. The CDR3 spans 18 residues. Trimming at V came to 0 bases and at J to 4 bases, leaving 9 bases not matched to a gene. Germline CDR1 and CDR2: SGHTA and FQGTGA. As DNA, the CDR3 is TGTGCCAGCAGCTTAACGTCCGGCGGGGGGGCCCTCACCGGGGAGCTGTTTTTT. Its translation is CASSLTSGGGALTGELFF.

This chain connects TRBV7-6 to TRBJ2-1, with a tentative D call TRBD2 (5 bases). Germline assignment: CDR1 SGHVS and CDR2 FNYEAQ. There are 16 residues in the CDR3. V dropped 4 bases and J dropped 0 bases, with 13 bases sitting between them. CDR3 coding DNA: TGTGCCAGCAGCTCCGACCCTAGCTACTCCTACAATGAGCAGTTCTTC. It yields the protein CASSSDPSYSYNEQFF.

This clone was counted between two and nine times. This rearrangement joins TRBV9 to TRBJ2-5; maybe TRBD2 (6 bases). Germline lookup yields CDR1 SGDLS and CDR2 YYNGEE. The V end lost 3 bases, the J end lost 5 bases, and 8 bases lay between the germline ends. The CDR3 sequence is 12 residues long. CDR3 residues: CASSASGETQYF. The CDR3 nucleotides are TGTGCCAGCAGCGCCAGCGGGGAGACCCAGTACTTC.

The chain is built from TRBV6-1 and TRBJ2-3, with D possibly being TRBD2 (7 bases). Germline V lookup: CDR1 MNHNS, CDR2 SASEGT. CDR3 length equals 16 residues. Trimming cost V 2 bases and J 3 bases, with 15 bases left between them. CDR3 loop: CASSEKHRGATDTQYF. CDR3 nucleotides: TGTGCCAGCAGTGAAAAGCATCGGGGGGCGACAGATACGCAGTATTTT.

V is TRBV7-2 and J is TRBJ2-3; D uncertain. V was clipped by 5 bases and J by 1 base, with 4 bases between them. Germline V gene lookup returns CDR1 SGHTA and CDR2 FQGNSA. The CDR3 contains 12 residues. CDR3 coding DNA: TGTGCCAGCAGCCCTCGCACAGATACGCAGTATTTT. Translation gives CASSPRTDTQYF.

This clone turned up a few times. The rearrangement uses TRBV7-2 and TRBJ1-6; the match to TRBD1 covers 7 bases. V gave up 3 bases and J gave up 8 bases; unmatched junction bases: 1. Germline CDR1 SGHTA, CDR2 FQGNSA. The CDR3 is 13 residues long. The CDR3 bases are TGTGCCAGCAGCTTCGACAGGGATTCACCCCTCCACTTT. This translates into CASSFDRDSPLHF. The whole variable domain, remainder taken from reference TRBV7-2 and TRBJ1-6, is GAGVSQSPSNKVTEKGKDVELRCDPISGHTALYWYRQSLGQGLEFLIYFQGNSAPDKSGLPSDRFSAERTGGSVSTLTIQRTQQEDSAVYLCASSFDRDSPLHFGNGTRLTVT.

This chain joins TRBV28 and TRBJ1-5; the match to TRBD1 covers 7 bases. This CDR3 contains 16 residues. V lost 3 bases and J lost 3; bases outside the gene matches: 8. CDR1 MDHEN and CDR2 SYDVKM come from the germline V gene. The CDR3 spells CASSFRQGRANQPQHF. The CDR3 DNA follows: TGTGCCAGCAGTTTTCGACAGGGTCGAGCCAATCAGCCCCAGCATTTT.

The chain employs TRBV7-8 and TRBJ1-3; 9 bases align to TRBD1. The J segment lost 0 bases and the V segment lost 4 bases, leaving 7 bases of the junction unmatched. CDR1 SGHVS and CDR2 FQNEAQ come from the germline V gene. The CDR3 has 17 amino acids. CDR3 protein: CASSWGQGPGSGNTIYF. CDR3 coding DNA: TGTGCCAGCAGCTGGGGACAGGGCCCTGGCTCTGGAAACACCATATATTTT.

The chain couples TRBV6-1 to TRBJ1-5; D is uncertain. The CDR3 sequence is 14 residues long. Germline loops: CDR1 MNHNS, CDR2 SASEGT. V dropped 2 bases and J dropped 2 bases, with 7 bases sitting between them. The CDR3 DNA reads as TGTGCCAGCAGTGAAAATTCGGGCAATCAGCCCCAGCATTTT. Residues: CASSENSGNQPQHF.

The chain has TRBV2 and TRBJ2-7, with 7 bases identical to TRBD2. The CDR3 loop spans 14 amino acids. The V gene end was trimmed by 1 base and the J gene end by 6 bases; junction bases not matched to a gene: 6. Germline loops: CDR1 SNHLY, CDR2 FYNNEI. The CDR3 protein is CASSEGLAGIEQYF. CDR3 DNA: TGTGCCAGCAGTGAAGGACTAGCAGGGATCGAGCAGTACTTC.

The chain uses TRBV10-3 and TRBJ1-4, with D possibly TRBD1 on 5 matching bases. Between the trimmed V and J ends, which lost 3 bases and 5 bases, there was a span of 22 bases. The germline CDR1 and CDR2 sequences are ENHRY and SYGVKD. There are 18 residues in the CDR3. The CDR3 loop is CAISDPGKGSGLNEKLFF. As DNA, the CDR3 is TGTGCCATCAGTGACCCGGGGAAGGGGAGCGGGCTAAATGAAAAACTGTTTTTT.

The V gene is TRBV5-6, the J gene TRBJ2-5; D might be TRBD2 (5 bases). V was trimmed by 2 bases and J by 2 bases, leaving 7 bases between them. Germline lookup yields CDR1 SGHDT and CDR2 YYEEEE. CDR3 size: 13 residues. CDR3 DNA: TGTGCCAGCAGCTTCCGGGGACAAGAGACCCAGTACTTC. Its translation is CASSFRGQETQYF. The whole variable domain, remainder taken from reference TRBV5-6 and TRBJ2-5, is DAGVTQSPTHLIKTRGQQVTLRCSPKSGHDTVSWYQQALGQGPQFIFQYYEEEERQRGNFPDRFSGHQFPNYSSELNVNALLLGDSALYLCASSFRGQETQYFGPGTRLLVL.

This clone has only one observation. The chain carries TRBV19 and TRBJ2-3, with D maybe TRBD2 (6 bases). Germline-derived CDR1 and CDR2 are LNHDA and SQIVND (reference sequence). The V gene lost 8 bases and the J gene lost 0 bases, with 21 bases spanning the gap. This CDR3 is 17 amino acids long. CDR3 coding DNA: TGTGCCAGTTCCCCCCCGGCTGGGGGGTATAGCACAGATACGCAGTATTTT. Translation: CASSPPAGGYSTDTQYF.

The CDR3 reads CASSLSQGYNEKLFF. CDR3 coding DNA: TGCGCCAGCAGCTTGAGTCAGGGTTACAATGAAAAACTGTTTTTT. The rearrangement joins TRBV5-1 to TRBJ1-4; maybe TRBD1 (5 bases). CDR1 and CDR2 (germline): SGHRS, YFSETQ. V gave up 1 base and J gave up 5 bases, with 12 bases separating them. The CDR3 contains 15 residues. Variable domain in full (rest from reference TRBV5-1 and TRBJ1-4): KAGVTQTPRYLIKTRGQQVTLSCSPISGHRSVSWYQQTPGQGLQFLFEYFSETQRNKGNFPGRFSGRQFSNSRSEMNVSTLELGDSALYLCASSLSQGYNEKLFFGSGTQLSVL.

The chain joins TRBV7-2 to TRBJ2-5; D is possibly TRBD2 (7 bases). Germline assignment: CDR1 SGHTA and CDR2 FQGNSA. This CDR3 is built from 17 residues. V lost 0 bases and J 2 bases, leaving 16 bases between the germline ends. The CDR3 DNA reads TGTGCCAGCAGCTTAGCGCTAGGCGGGGGCCTACAAGAGACCCAGTACTTC. Its translation is CASSLALGGGLQETQYF.

This rearrangement joins TRBV9 to TRBJ1-6; D gene ambiguous. Trimming took off 2 bases at V and 9 bases at J, with 21 bases between the two ends. Germline CDR1 is SGDLS and CDR2 is YYNGEE. The CDR3 is made up of 17 amino acids. The CDR3 region is CASSVTYVPGPISPLHF. CDR3 DNA sequence: TGTGCCAGCAGCGTGACCTACGTGCCTGGGCCAATTTCACCCCTCCACTTT.

This chain connects TRBV20-1 to TRBJ2-5; unclear D gene. Trimming took off 4 bases at V and 5 bases at J, with 8 bases between the two ends. The CDR3 contains 11 residues. CDR1 is DFQATT, CDR2 SNEGSKA, per germline (reference sequence). In nucleotides, the CDR3 is TGCAGTGCTACCCAGTCGGAGACCCAGTACTTC. It is translated as CSATQSETQYF.

This clone occurred once. This chain joins TRBV6-4 and TRBJ2-7; 9 nucleotides match TRBD2. Germline V gene sequence: CDR1 MRHNA, CDR2 SNTAGT. The CDR3 spans 13 residues. V lost 6 bases, J lost 3 bases, and 3 bases stayed unmatched. For the CDR3, the DNA is TGTGCCAGCAGCCAGACTAGCGGCTACGAGCAGTACTTC. It encodes CASSQTSGYEQYF.

In its sample, this clone was seen a few times. The V and J genes are TRBV5-4 and TRBJ2-1; D might be TRBD2 (6 bases). The CDR3 contains 16 residues. Germline CDR1 SGHNT, CDR2 YYREEE (reference sequence). Trimming stripped 1 base from V and 6 bases from J, with 17 bases between. The CDR3 coding sequence is TGTGCCAGCAGCTTGTTCGCGGGGAGCTTGGGCAATGAGCAGTTCTTC. Its protein product is CASSLFAGSLGNEQFF.

The V and J genes are TRBV7-9 and TRBJ1-4; D uncertain. The CDR3 contains 17 residues. CDR1 is SEHNR and CDR2 is FQNEAQ in the germline V gene (reference sequence). V lost 4 bases and J 0 bases, leaving 15 bases between the germline ends. The CDR3 DNA follows: TGTGCCAGCAGCTCCCGCGGGATCAGTTCAACTAATGAAAAACTGTTTTTT. Protein: CASSSRGISSTNEKLFF.

The genes are TRBV14 and TRBJ2-3, with a weak D call TRBD1 (6 bases). V was clipped by 4 bases and J by 0 bases, with 20 bases between them. The CDR3 extends over 18 amino acids. Germline V gene data show CDR1 as SGHDN and CDR2 as FVKESK. CDR3 loop: CASSPHQGLRESTDTQYF. Written as DNA, the CDR3 is TGTGCCAGCAGCCCCCACCAGGGGTTAAGGGAAAGCACAGATACGCAGTATTTT.

The chain recombines TRBV5-6 with TRBJ2-7; TRBD1 is a possible D gene (6 bases). Trimming stripped 0 bases from V and 2 bases from J, with 9 bases between. The CDR3 totals 14 residues. Germline CDR1 reads SGHDT; CDR2 reads YYEEEE. CDR3 protein: CASSLGTATYEQYF. CDR3 DNA sequence: TGTGCCAGCAGCTTGGGGACAGCCACCTACGAGCAGTACTTC.

The chain has TRBV19 and TRBJ1-2; TRBD1 might be the D (5 bases). The V and J ends lost 3 bases and 2 bases respectively, with 7 bases between them. The CDR3 is made up of 13 amino acids. CDR1 is LNHDA, CDR2 SQIVND, per germline (reference sequence). The CDR3, as DNA: TGTGCCAGTAGTATGCAGGGAAACTATGGCTACACCTTC. Protein product: CASSMQGNYGYTF.

This clone was recorded only once. One end of the junction varies from germline; a read error may be responsible. The sample has other DNA sequences that encode this CDR3 too. The V call is TRBV4-1, the J call TRBJ1-5; 12 nucleotides match TRBD1. Germline CDR1 is MGHRA and CDR2 is YSYEKL. This CDR3 has 17 residues. This CDR3 reads CASSQKPGTGGDQPQHF. The CDR3, as DNA: TGCGCTAGCAGCCAAAAACCCGGGACAGGGGGCGATCAGCCCCAGCATTTT.

This clone occurred once. The chain couples TRBV5-1 to TRBJ2-7; TRBD2 aligns across 10 bases. Losses at the gene ends were 0 bases for V and 3 bases for J; bases not matched to a gene: 6. From germline, CDR1 is SGHRS and CDR2 YFSETQ. CDR3 length equals 16 residues. The CDR3 DNA sequence: TGCGCCAGCAGCTTGGCTAGCGGGGGTTTTTTCTACGAGCAGTACTTC. Translating gives CASSLASGGFFYEQYF.

The V call is TRBV27, the J call TRBJ2-3, with 9 nucleotides matching TRBD2. V trimming: 5 bases; J trimming: 2 bases; junction bases outside the gene matches: 5. This CDR3 has 15 amino acids. CDR1 is MNHEY, CDR2 SMNVEV, per germline (reference sequence). CDR3 coding DNA: TGTGCCAGCAGTCCCCGACTAGCGGCCACAGATACGCAGTATTTT. Its translation: CASSPRLAATDTQYF.